The T cell receptor beta chain described here comes from a study of control samples from healthy donors and cancer patients. Profiled with immunoSEQ multiplex PCR; TCRdb holds only in-frame clones, not every one. The sample carries under 90,000 clones, approximately 92% recorded once. The CDR3 totals 15 residues. The V end lost 5 bases, the J end lost 9 bases, and 17 bases lay between the germline ends. Per germline, CDR1 MDHEN and CDR2 SYDVKM. The receptor comes from a woman aged 60 to 75 in good health. The chain is built from TRBV28 and TRBJ1-6; the D gene is possibly TRBD1 (5 bases). The sequenced material came from blood. In DNA, the CDR3 is TGTGCCAGCAGTCGACCGACAGCCCCGACTTCACCCCTCCACTTT. Residues: CASSRPTAPTSPLHF.